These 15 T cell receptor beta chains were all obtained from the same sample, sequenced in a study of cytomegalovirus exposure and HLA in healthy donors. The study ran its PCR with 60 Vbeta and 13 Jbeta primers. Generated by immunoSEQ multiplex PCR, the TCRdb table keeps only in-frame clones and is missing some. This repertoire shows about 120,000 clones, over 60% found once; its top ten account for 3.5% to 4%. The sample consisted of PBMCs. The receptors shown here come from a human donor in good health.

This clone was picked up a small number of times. As DNA, the CDR3 is TGTGCCAGCAGCAAAGCAAGCGGACAGGGGGCAAGCTATGAAAAACTGTTTTTT. Amino acid sequence: CASSKASGQGASYEKLFF. V gene TRBV21-1 combines with J gene TRBJ1-4; the D segment call TRBD1 is taken from the table without a DNA check. TRBV21-1 represents a pseudogene. CDR3 size: 18 residues.

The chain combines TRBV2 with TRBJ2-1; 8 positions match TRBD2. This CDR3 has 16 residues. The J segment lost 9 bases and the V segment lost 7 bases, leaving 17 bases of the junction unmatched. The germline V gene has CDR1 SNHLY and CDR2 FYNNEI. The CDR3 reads CASTTIGAGGVSEQFF. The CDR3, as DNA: TGTGCCAGCACCACAATCGGGGCGGGAGGTGTAAGTGAGCAGTTCTTC.

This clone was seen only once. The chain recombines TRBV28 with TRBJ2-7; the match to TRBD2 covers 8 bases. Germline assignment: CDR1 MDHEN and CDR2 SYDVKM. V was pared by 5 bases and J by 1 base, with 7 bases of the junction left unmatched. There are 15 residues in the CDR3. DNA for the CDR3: TGTGCCAGCAGTGGCGCGGGAGGCGGTTCCTACGAGCAGTACTTC. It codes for CASSGAGGGSYEQYF.

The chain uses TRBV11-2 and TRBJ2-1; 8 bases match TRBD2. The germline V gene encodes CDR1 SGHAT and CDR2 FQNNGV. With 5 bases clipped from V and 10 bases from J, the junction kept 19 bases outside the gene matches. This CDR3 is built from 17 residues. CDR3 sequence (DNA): TGTGCCAGCAGCCCACGTGGTAGCGGGGCGTCGAAATGGGAGCAGTTCTTC. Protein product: CASSPRGSGASKWEQFF.

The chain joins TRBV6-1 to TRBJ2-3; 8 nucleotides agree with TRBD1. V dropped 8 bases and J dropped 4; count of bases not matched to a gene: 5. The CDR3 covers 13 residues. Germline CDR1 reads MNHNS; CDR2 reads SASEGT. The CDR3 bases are TGTGCCAGCCAACAGGGGGTTCCAGATACGCAGTATTTT. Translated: CASQQGVPDTQYF.

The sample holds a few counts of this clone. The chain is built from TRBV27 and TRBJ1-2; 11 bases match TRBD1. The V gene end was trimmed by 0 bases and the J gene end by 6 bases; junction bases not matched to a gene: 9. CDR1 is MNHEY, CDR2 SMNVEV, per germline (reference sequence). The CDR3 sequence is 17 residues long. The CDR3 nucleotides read TGTGCCAGCAGTTTATCGGGGGTCGGGACAGGGGGTCATGGCTACACCTTC. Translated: CASSLSGVGTGGHGYTF.

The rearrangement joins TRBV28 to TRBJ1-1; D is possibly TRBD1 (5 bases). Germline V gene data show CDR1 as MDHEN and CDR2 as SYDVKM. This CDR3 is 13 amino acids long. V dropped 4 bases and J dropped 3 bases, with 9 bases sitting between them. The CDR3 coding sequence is TGTGCCAGCAGTTCGCCGGGGGACACTGAAGCTTTCTTT. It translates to CASSSPGDTEAFF. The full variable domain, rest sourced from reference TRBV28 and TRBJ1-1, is DVKVTQSSRYLVKRTGEKVFLECVQDMDHENMFWYRQDPGLGLRLIYFSYDVKMKEKGDIPEGYSVSREKKERFSLILESASTNQTSMYLCASSSPGDTEAFFGQGTRLTVV.

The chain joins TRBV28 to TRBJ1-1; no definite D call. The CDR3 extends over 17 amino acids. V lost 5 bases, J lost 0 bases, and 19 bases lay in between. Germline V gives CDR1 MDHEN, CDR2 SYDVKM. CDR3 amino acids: CASSGSNLGLLNTEAFF. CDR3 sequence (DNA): TGTGCCAGCAGTGGATCCAATCTCGGACTCTTGAACACTGAAGCTTTCTTT. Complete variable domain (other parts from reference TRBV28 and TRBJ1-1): DVKVTQSSRYLVKRTGEKVFLECVQDMDHENMFWYRQDPGLGLRLIYFSYDVKMKEKGDIPEGYSVSREKKERFSLILESASTNQTSMYLCASSGSNLGLLNTEAFFGQGTRLTVV.

CDR3 nucleotide sequence: TGTGCCAGCATACCGGGACTAGCGGGAGTGACCGGGGAGCTGTTTTTT. Protein sequence: CASIPGLAGVTGELFF. V and J are TRBV2 and TRBJ2-2; 14 nucleotides agree with TRBD2. CDR3 length: 16 amino acids. Germline assignment: CDR1 SNHLY and CDR2 FYNNEI. With V trimmed by 7 bases and J by 5 bases, 6 bases remained unmatched.

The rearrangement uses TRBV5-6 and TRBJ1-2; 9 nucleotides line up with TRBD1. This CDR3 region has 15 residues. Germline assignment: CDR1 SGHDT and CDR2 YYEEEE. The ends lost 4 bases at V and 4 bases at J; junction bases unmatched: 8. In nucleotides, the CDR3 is TGTGCCAGCAGCGAGGGACAGGGAGCAGGCTATGGCTACACCTTC. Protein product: CASSEGQGAGYGYTF.

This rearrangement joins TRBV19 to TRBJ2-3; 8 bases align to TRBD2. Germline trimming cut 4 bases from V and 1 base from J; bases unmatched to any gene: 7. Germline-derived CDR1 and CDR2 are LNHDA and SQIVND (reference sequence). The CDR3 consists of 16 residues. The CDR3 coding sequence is TGTGCCAGTAGTACCGGGGCACTAGCGGGCACAGATACGCAGTATTTT. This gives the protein CASSTGALAGTDTQYF.

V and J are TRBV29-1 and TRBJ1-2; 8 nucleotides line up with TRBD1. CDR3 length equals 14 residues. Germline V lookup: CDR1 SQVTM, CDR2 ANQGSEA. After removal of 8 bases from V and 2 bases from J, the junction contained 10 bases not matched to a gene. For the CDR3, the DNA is TGCAGCATCCCGCGGACAGGGATAAACTATGGCTACACCTTC. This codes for CSIPRTGINYGYTF.

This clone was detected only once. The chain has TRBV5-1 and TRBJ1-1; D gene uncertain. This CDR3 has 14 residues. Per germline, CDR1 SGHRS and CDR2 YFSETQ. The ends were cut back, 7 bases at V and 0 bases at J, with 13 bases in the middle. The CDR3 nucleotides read TGCGCCAGCCGCCTCGGGAGGGTGAACACTGAAGCTTTCTTT. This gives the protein CASRLGRVNTEAFF.

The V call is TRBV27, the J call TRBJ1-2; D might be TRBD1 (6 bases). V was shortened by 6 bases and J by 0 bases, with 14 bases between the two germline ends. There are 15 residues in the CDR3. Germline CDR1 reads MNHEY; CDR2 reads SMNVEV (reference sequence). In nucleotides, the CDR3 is TGTGCCAGCAGAATGAGCAGGGGACCTAACTATGGCTACACCTTC. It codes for CASRMSRGPNYGYTF.

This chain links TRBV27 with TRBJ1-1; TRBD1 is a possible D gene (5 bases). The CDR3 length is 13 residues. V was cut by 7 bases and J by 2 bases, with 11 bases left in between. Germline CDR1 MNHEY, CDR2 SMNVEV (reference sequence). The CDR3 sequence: CASKGWVNTEAFF. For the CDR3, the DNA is TGTGCCAGCAAGGGGTGGGTAAACACTGAAGCTTTCTTT.